The 20 T cell receptor beta chains below come from one sample, sequenced in a study of shared clonotypes between healthy human individuals. Method: immunoSEQ multiplex PCR; TCRdb's copy keeps in-frame clones and lacks some. The sample lists 2,500,000 or so clones; under 95% were seen once. Specimen: naive CD4+ T cells from PBMCs. The subset was: CD45RA+ positively selected. These receptors were collected from a man between 18 and 35 years old in good health. Some clones in this sample may be carry-over from other donors' samples.

The V and J genes are TRBV5-1 and TRBJ2-2; the match to TRBD1 covers 8 bases. The ends lost 2 bases at V and 6 bases at J; junction bases unmatched: 6. This CDR3 is built from 15 residues. Germline V gene data show CDR1 as SGHRS and CDR2 as YFSETQ. CDR3 sequence (DNA): TGCGCCAGCAGCTTCGTGACAGGGGTTCCCGGGGAGCTGTTTTTT. Its protein is CASSFVTGVPGELFF.

V and J are TRBV4-2 and TRBJ2-7; D is perhaps TRBD2 (6 bases). From germline, CDR1 is LGHNA and CDR2 YNFKEQ. The CDR3 covers 16 residues. V was shortened by 0 bases and J by 3 bases, with 15 bases between the two germline ends. CDR3: CASSQDYGRTFYEQYF. CDR3 sequence (DNA): TGTGCCAGCAGCCAAGATTATGGGAGGACCTTCTACGAGCAGTACTTC.

The V gene is TRBV19, the J gene TRBJ1-5; tentatively, D is TRBD1 (5 bases). The germline V gene encodes CDR1 LNHDA and CDR2 SQIVND (reference sequence). CDR3 length: 14 residues. V was pared by 5 bases and J by 1 base, with 9 bases between. This CDR3 reads CASSARDSNQPQHF. CDR3 sequence (DNA): TGTGCCAGTAGTGCCCGGGACAGCAATCAGCCCCAGCATTTT.

This clone was seen a handful of times. Other DNA sequences in the sample encode the same CDR3. The chain joins TRBV18 to TRBJ1-5; D call uncertain. The V and J ends lost 2 bases and 4 bases respectively, with 3 bases between them. CDR1 and CDR2 from the germline V gene are KGHSH and LQKENI. This CDR3 spans 12 amino acids. The CDR3 is CASSPSNQPQHF. Written as DNA, the CDR3 is TGTGCCAGCTCACCATCGAATCAGCCCCAGCATTTT.

This chain uses TRBV6-5 with TRBJ2-3; D is uncertain. V was cut by 2 bases and J by 6 bases, with 12 bases left in between. CDR3 length: 14 amino acids. From germline, CDR1 is MNHEY and CDR2 SVGAGI. For the CDR3, the DNA is TGTGCCAGCAGTTACCCTGGCGCTGGGGATACGCAGTATTTT. Amino acid sequence: CASSYPGAGDTQYF.

The chain couples TRBV5-1 to TRBJ2-1; D possibly corresponds to TRBD1 (5 bases). Trimming shortened V by 4 bases and J by 0 bases, and 11 bases separated the two germline ends. The germline gives CDR1 SGHRS, CDR2 YFSETQ. CDR3 length: 15 amino acids. For the CDR3, the DNA is TGCGCCAGCAGCCCCAGGGAAAGCTCCTACAATGAGCAGTTCTTC. Translated, it gives CASSPRESSYNEQFF.

This clone appeared once. The genes are TRBV5-1 and TRBJ2-3, with 7 bases that match TRBD2. Germline V CDR1 and CDR2: SGHRS, YFSETQ. This CDR3 contains 13 residues. With 7 bases clipped from V and 2 bases from J, the junction kept 4 bases outside the gene matches. CDR3 in DNA: TGCGCCAGCGCAGCGGGAACCACAGATACGCAGTATTTT. Encoded protein: CASAAGTTDTQYF.

The V gene is TRBV29-1, the J gene TRBJ2-2; D remains unclear. Trimming removed 8 bases at V and 3 bases at J, with 10 bases between. This CDR3 is 12 amino acids long. CDR1 is SQVTM, CDR2 ANQGSEA, per germline. CDR3: CSSIAYTGELFF. CDR3 nucleotides: TGCAGCTCGATAGCATACACCGGGGAGCTGTTTTTT.

The chain recombines TRBV5-1 with TRBJ2-7; D remains ambiguous. Germline V gene lookup returns CDR1 SGHRS and CDR2 YFSETQ. This CDR3 spans 13 amino acids. The V end lost 0 bases, the J end lost 2 bases, and 6 bases lay between the germline ends. CDR3 bases: TGCGCCAGCAGCTTGGCTCCAACCTACGAGCAGTACTTC. As protein: CASSLAPTYEQYF.

This chain links TRBV4-2 with TRBJ2-7; TRBD2 agrees at 7 bases. Trimming removed 3 bases from V and 3 bases from J; junction bases left unmatched: 5. The CDR3 runs 14 residues. The germline V gene has CDR1 LGHNA and CDR2 YNFKEQ. The CDR3 reads CASSQAPSGYEQYF. The CDR3 region has the DNA TGTGCCAGCAGCCAGGCCCCTAGCGGCTACGAGCAGTACTTC.

On this clone: Other DNA variants within this sample encode the same CDR3. This chain connects TRBV7-2 to TRBJ1-4; D not resolved. Trimming cost V 1 base and J 7 bases, with 7 bases left between them. Germline lookup yields CDR1 SGHTA and CDR2 FQGNSA. CDR3 length equals 13 residues. The CDR3 sequence is CASSLVQGEKLFF. CDR3 DNA sequence: TGTGCCAGCAGCTTAGTTCAAGGTGAAAAACTGTTTTTT.

About this clone itself: Other DNA sequences in this sample translate to the same CDR3. The chain carries TRBV27 and TRBJ2-7; 11 bases agree with TRBD2. Germline CDR1 reads MNHEY; CDR2 reads SMNVEV (reference sequence). The CDR3 contains 14 residues. V dropped 5 bases and J dropped 3; count of bases not matched to a gene: 3. In DNA, the CDR3 is TGTGCCAGCAGTCTCGGACTAGCGGGCTACGAGCAGTACTTC. Amino acids: CASSLGLAGYEQYF.

The chain couples TRBV19 to TRBJ2-1, with 12 bases matching TRBD2. The ends lost 5 bases at V and 7 bases at J; junction bases unmatched: 12. Germline V gives CDR1 LNHDA, CDR2 SQIVND (reference sequence). The CDR3 is made up of 17 amino acids. The CDR3 DNA reads TGTGCCAGTAGTCCCAACCTCCCGGGACTAGCGGGTAATGAGCAGTTCTTC. Translated, it gives CASSPNLPGLAGNEQFF.

The CDR3 sequence is CASSTTTRGNNQPQHF. CDR3 coding DNA: TGTGCCAGTAGTACAACCACCCGGGGCAACAATCAGCCCCAGCATTTT. This chain joins TRBV19 and TRBJ1-5, with a weak D call TRBD1 (5 bases). CDR3 length: 16 residues. Germline-derived CDR1 and CDR2 are LNHDA and SQIVND (reference sequence). V was clipped by 4 bases and J by 3 bases, with 16 bases between them.

This chain connects TRBV6-5 to TRBJ2-5; weak D call: TRBD1 (5 bases). The CDR3 consists of 15 residues. Trimming pared 2 bases from V and 4 bases from J, leaving 14 bases between. Germline V gene lookup returns CDR1 MNHEY and CDR2 SVGAGI. This chain's CDR3 is CASSYDLGRGETQYF. Written as DNA, the CDR3 is TGTGCCAGCAGTTACGATCTTGGAAGGGGAGAGACCCAGTACTTC.

The CDR3 coding sequence is TGTGCCAGCAGTGCCATGGGACTAGGCAATGAGCAGTTCTTC. It is translated as CASSAMGLGNEQFF. J is TRBJ2-1 and V is TRBV6-5; TRBD2 matches 8 bases. In germline, CDR1 is MNHEY, CDR2 SVGAGI. This CDR3 contains 14 residues. V gave up 5 bases and J gave up 6 bases; unmatched junction bases: 6.

As DNA, the CDR3 is TGCGCCAGCAGCCTCAATAGCGGGAGAATCGACGAGCAGTACTTC. Translation: CASSLNSGRIDEQYF. The V and J genes are TRBV5-1 and TRBJ2-7, with 9 bases fitting TRBD2. Germline V gives CDR1 SGHRS, CDR2 YFSETQ. The length of the CDR3 is 15 residues. J was trimmed by 5 bases and V by 4 bases; bases with no gene match: 10.

The V gene is TRBV4-3, the J gene TRBJ2-7; D may be TRBD1 or TRBD2 (6 bases each). V gave up 6 bases and J gave up 4 bases, with 19 bases separating them. This CDR3 has 15 residues. Per the germline V gene, CDR1 is LGHNA and CDR2 is YSLEER. The CDR3 region is CASSLLRGVSYEQYF. CDR3 nucleotides: TGCGCCAGCAGTCTGCTGAGGGGGGTTTCATACGAGCAGTACTTC.

The J gene is TRBJ2-1, the V gene TRBV5-1, with D maybe TRBD2 (5 bases). CDR1 SGHRS and CDR2 YFSETQ come from the germline V gene. V was pared by 4 bases and J by 2 bases, with 13 bases between. This CDR3 has 15 amino acids. The CDR3 spells CASSQSLGAYNEQFF. The CDR3, as DNA: TGCGCCAGCAGCCAGTCCCTGGGAGCCTACAATGAGCAGTTCTTC.

This chain links TRBV19 with TRBJ2-1; TRBD2 matches at 9 bases. Germline V lookup: CDR1 LNHDA, CDR2 SQIVND (reference sequence). The CDR3 extends over 15 amino acids. V lost 9 bases, J lost 9 bases, and 15 bases stayed unmatched. The CDR3 sequence is CASRYNAGGLSEQFF. CDR3 DNA: TGTGCCAGCCGGTATAACGCGGGAGGGCTATCTGAGCAGTTCTTC.